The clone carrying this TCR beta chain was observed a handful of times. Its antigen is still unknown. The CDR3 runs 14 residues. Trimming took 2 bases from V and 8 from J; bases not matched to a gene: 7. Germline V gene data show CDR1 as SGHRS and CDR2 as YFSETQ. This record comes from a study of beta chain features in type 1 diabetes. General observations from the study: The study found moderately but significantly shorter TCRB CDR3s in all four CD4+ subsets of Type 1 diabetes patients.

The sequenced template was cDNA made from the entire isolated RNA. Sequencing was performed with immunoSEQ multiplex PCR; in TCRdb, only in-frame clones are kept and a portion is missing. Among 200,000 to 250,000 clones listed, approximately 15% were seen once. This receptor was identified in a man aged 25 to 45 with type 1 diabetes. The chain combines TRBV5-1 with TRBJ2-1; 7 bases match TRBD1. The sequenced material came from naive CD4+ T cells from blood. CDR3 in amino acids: CASSLGQVEDEQFF. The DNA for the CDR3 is TGCGCCAGCAGCTTAGGACAGGTGGAAGATGAGCAGTTCTTC.